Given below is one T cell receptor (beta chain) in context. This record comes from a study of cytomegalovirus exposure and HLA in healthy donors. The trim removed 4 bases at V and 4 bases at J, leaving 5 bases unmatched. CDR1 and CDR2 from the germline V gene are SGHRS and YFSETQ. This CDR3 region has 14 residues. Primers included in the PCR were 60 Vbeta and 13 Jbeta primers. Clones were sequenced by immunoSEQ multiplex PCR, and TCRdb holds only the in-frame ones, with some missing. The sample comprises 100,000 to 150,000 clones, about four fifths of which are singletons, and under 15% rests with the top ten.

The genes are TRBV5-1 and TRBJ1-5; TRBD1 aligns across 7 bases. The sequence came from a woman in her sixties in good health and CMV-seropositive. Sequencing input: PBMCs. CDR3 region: CASSPGTDNQPQHF. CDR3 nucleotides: TGCGCCAGCAGCCCCGGGACAGATAATCAGCCCCAGCATTTT.